The clone carrying this T cell receptor beta chain was recorded only once. Its antigen is unknown. While unrecorded immune exposures were likely, the donors were nominally healthy when sampled. This sample was included in a study of cytomegalovirus exposure and HLA in healthy donors. Researchers ran the PCR with 60 Vbeta and 13 Jbeta primers. TCRdb's table, derived via immunoSEQ multiplex PCR, lists solely in-frame clones and lacks some. This sample yields around 140,000 clones, of which roughly four fifths are seen a single time; 1.8% belongs to the top ten. Study-level findings and limits: Presence/absence analyses rested on an assumption that sequencing depth was roughly uniform across donors. According to an earlier analysis, most TCR beta V segments yielded productive rearrangements about 90% or about 30% of the time. What a later analysis showed was that several of the most significant clusters appeared linked to common viral pathogens.

Per the germline V gene, CDR1 is WNHNN and CDR2 is SYGVQD (reference sequence). The CDR3 has 16 amino acids. Trimming removed 4 bases from V and 3 bases from J, with 15 bases in between. The chain links TRBV10-1 to TRBJ2-2; possible D gene TRBD1, 6 bases. The receptor comes from a female donor in good health and CMV-seropositive. Sequenced input: PBMCs. The CDR3 DNA is TGCGCCAGCAGTGGATACAGGGAAGGGGACACCGGGGAGCTGTTTTTT. Translation gives CASSGYREGDTGELFF.